Listed below are T cell receptor beta chains from one sample, sequenced in a study of T cell responses to AZD1222 COVID-19 vaccine. TCRdb's table, derived via immunoSEQ multiplex PCR, lists solely in-frame clones and lacks some. The table shows more than 150,000 clones, with approximately 94% occurring only once. Sequencing was performed on peripheral blood, taken on day 0 of AZD1222 vaccination. These receptors all stem from an adult in good health. Both conserved end residues are part of each CDR3. The order of the fields is CDR3 protein, CDR3 DNA, D gene, clone size, V gene, J gene. The D gene is left open where the match is weak. The size entry is marked missing in some rows and otherwise reads once, few, many or a size class.

CDR3aa: CASSRPGPGNQPQHF
CDR3nt: TGTGCCAGCAGTCGTCCGGGACCAGGCAATCAGCCCCAGCATTTT
d_gene: -
abundance: -
v_gene: TRBV2
j_gene: TRBJ1-5

CDR3aa: CASKDRNDYGYTF
CDR3nt: TGTGCCAGCAAAGACCGGAATGATTATGGCTACACCTTC
d_gene: -
abundance: -
v_gene: TRBV5-8
j_gene: TRBJ1-2

CDR3aa: CATSRGPRLEQFF
CDR3nt: TGTGCCACCAGCAGGGGACCTCGACTTGAGCAGTTCTTC
d_gene: -
abundance: -
v_gene: TRBV15
j_gene: TRBJ2-1

CDR3aa: CAWSDNAIYGYTF
CDR3nt: TGTGCCTGGAGTGATAACGCGATCTATGGCTACACCTTC
d_gene: -
abundance: -
v_gene: TRBV30
j_gene: TRBJ1-2

CDR3aa: CASTVRDSSTDTQYF
CDR3nt: TGTGCCAGCACCGTACGGGACTCCAGCACAGATACGCAGTATTTT
d_gene: -
abundance: -
v_gene: TRBV7-9
j_gene: TRBJ2-3

CDR3aa: CASSPGVYNSPLHF
CDR3nt: TGTGCCAGCAGCCCTGGGGTCTATAATTCACCCCTCCACTTT
d_gene: -
abundance: -
v_gene: TRBV7-9
j_gene: TRBJ1-6

CDR3aa: CASSPGGPEAFF
CDR3nt: TGTGCCAGCAGCCCAGGGGGGCCTGAAGCTTTCTTT
d_gene: TRBD1
abundance: -
v_gene: TRBV11-2
j_gene: TRBJ1-1

CDR3aa: CASSPRTGGTGELFF
CDR3nt: TGTGCCAGCAGCCCCCGGACAGGGGGCACCGGGGAGCTGTTTTTT
d_gene: TRBD1
abundance: few
v_gene: TRBV7-9
j_gene: TRBJ2-2

CDR3aa: CASSEGGGSQPQHF
CDR3nt: TGTGCCAGCAGTGAGGGCGGGGGCAGCCAGCCCCAGCATTTT
d_gene: -
abundance: -
v_gene: TRBV2
j_gene: TRBJ1-5

CDR3aa: CASSRSDRVGETQYF
CDR3nt: TGTGCCAGCAGCAGGTCGGACAGGGTTGGAGAGACCCAGTACTTC
d_gene: TRBD1
abundance: -
v_gene: TRBV9
j_gene: TRBJ2-5

CDR3aa: CAISESGSQWRPLNTEAFF
CDR3nt: TGTGCCATCAGTGAGTCCGGTTCTCAATGGAGACCGCTGAACACTGAAGCTTTCTTT
d_gene: -
abundance: -
v_gene: TRBV10-3
j_gene: TRBJ1-1

CDR3aa: CASSSARTGELFF
CDR3nt: TGCGCCAGCAGCAGTGCGCGGACCGGGGAGCTGTTTTTT
d_gene: -
abundance: few
v_gene: TRBV5-1
j_gene: TRBJ2-2

CDR3aa: CASSLVDSYGYTF
CDR3nt: TGTGCCAGCAGCTTAGTGGATAGCTATGGCTACACCTTC
d_gene: -
abundance: -
v_gene: TRBV7-9
j_gene: TRBJ1-2

CDR3aa: CASSFSPYTEAFF
CDR3nt: TGTGCCAGCAGTTTTTCTCCATACACTGAAGCTTTCTTT
d_gene: -
abundance: -
v_gene: TRBV28
j_gene: TRBJ1-1

CDR3aa: CASSDLRYSNQPQHF
CDR3nt: TGTGCCAGCAGCGATTTACGATATAGCAATCAGCCCCAGCATTTT
d_gene: -
abundance: -
v_gene: TRBV6-5
j_gene: TRBJ1-5

CDR3aa: CASSPRLQGEAFF
CDR3nt: TGTGCCAGCAGTCCCCGTTTGCAGGGGGAAGCTTTCTTT
d_gene: -
abundance: -
v_gene: TRBV2
j_gene: TRBJ1-1

CDR3aa: CASSRRGTNEKLFF
CDR3nt: TGTGCCAGCAGCCGTCGCGGAACTAATGAAAAACTGTTTTTT
d_gene: -
abundance: -
v_gene: TRBV7-6
j_gene: TRBJ1-4

CDR3aa: CASSQGRDNSPLHF
CDR3nt: TGTGCCAGCAGTCAAGGCAGGGACAATTCACCCCTCCACTTT
d_gene: -
abundance: few
v_gene: TRBV28
j_gene: TRBJ1-6

CDR3aa: CATSRDTLGSRDYHTDTQYF
CDR3nt: TGTGCCACCAGCAGAGATACGTTGGGGTCCCGGGACTACCACACAGATACGCAGTATTTT
d_gene: TRBD2
abundance: -
v_gene: TRBV15
j_gene: TRBJ2-3

CDR3aa: CASSFGDQETQYF
CDR3nt: TGCGCCAGCAGCTTCGGGGACCAAGAGACCCAGTACTTC
d_gene: -
abundance: -
v_gene: TRBV5-1
j_gene: TRBJ2-5

CDR3aa: CASSLLMVPRPSTEAFF
CDR3nt: TGTGCCAGCAGCTTATTAATGGTGCCCCGACCCAGCACTGAAGCTTTCTTT
d_gene: -
abundance: -
v_gene: TRBV7-8
j_gene: TRBJ1-1

CDR3aa: CASSLGQNNEKLFF
CDR3nt: TGTGCCAGCAGCTTAGGGCAGAATAATGAAAAACTGTTTTTT
d_gene: -
abundance: -
v_gene: TRBV7-9
j_gene: TRBJ1-4

CDR3aa: CASSFTSRQPNTEAFF
CDR3nt: TGTGCCAGCAGTTTTACCTCCAGACAGCCGAACACTGAAGCTTTCTTT
d_gene: -
abundance: -
v_gene: TRBV28
j_gene: TRBJ1-1

CDR3aa: CASSHRGETQYF
CDR3nt: TGTGCCAGCAGTCACAGGGGGGAGACCCAGTACTTC
d_gene: TRBD1
abundance: -
v_gene: TRBV3-1/TRBV3-2
j_gene: TRBJ2-5

CDR3aa: CASSQEDTYTDTQYF
CDR3nt: TGCGCCAGCAGCCAAGAAGACACCTACACAGATACGCAGTATTTT
d_gene: -
abundance: -
v_gene: TRBV4-1
j_gene: TRBJ2-3

CDR3aa: CASSLAGAADTQYF
CDR3nt: TGTGCCAGCAGCTTGGCAGGGGCGGCAGATACGCAGTATTTT
d_gene: -
abundance: -
v_gene: TRBV5-4
j_gene: TRBJ2-3

CDR3aa: CASTPNRGNTEAFF
CDR3nt: TGCGCCAGCACCCCCAACAGGGGGAACACTGAAGCTTTCTTT
d_gene: TRBD1
abundance: -
v_gene: TRBV5-1
j_gene: TRBJ1-1

CDR3aa: CASSLPQLAGVSGANVLTF
CDR3nt: TGTGCCAGCAGTTTGCCCCAACTAGCGGGAGTCTCCGGGGCCAACGTCCTGACTTTC
d_gene: TRBD2
abundance: -
v_gene: TRBV28
j_gene: TRBJ2-6

CDR3aa: CASSQPTGSNSPLHF
CDR3nt: TGCGCCAGCAGCCAACCTACAGGGAGTAATTCACCCCTCCACTTT
d_gene: -
abundance: -
v_gene: TRBV4-1
j_gene: TRBJ1-6

CDR3aa: CASSAPSGRDNEQFF
CDR3nt: TGTGCCAGCAGCGCTCCTAGCGGGAGGGACAATGAGCAGTTCTTC
d_gene: TRBD2
abundance: -
v_gene: TRBV14
j_gene: TRBJ2-1

CDR3aa: CASSLTGRSFGEKLFF
CDR3nt: TGTGCCAGCAGCTTAACCGGCCGGTCATTCGGGGAAAAACTGTTTTTT
d_gene: -
abundance: -
v_gene: TRBV7-9
j_gene: TRBJ1-4

CDR3aa: CASSLEASPRGGTQYF
CDR3nt: TGCGCCAGCAGCTTGGAGGCTAGCCCAAGGGGAGGGACCCAGTACTTC
d_gene: -
abundance: -
v_gene: TRBV5-1
j_gene: TRBJ2-5

CDR3aa: CASSNSGAGNTIYF
CDR3nt: TGTGCCAGCAGTAATTCGGGGGCTGGAAACACCATATATTTT
d_gene: -
abundance: -
v_gene: TRBV27
j_gene: TRBJ1-3

CDR3aa: CASSLPGLGNGYTF
CDR3nt: TGCGCCAGCAGCTTGCCCGGGTTGGGGAACGGCTACACCTTC
d_gene: -
abundance: -
v_gene: TRBV5-1
j_gene: TRBJ1-2

CDR3aa: CASSSSGGQDEQFF
CDR3nt: TGTGCCAGCAGCTCAAGTGGGGGCCAGGATGAGCAGTTCTTC
d_gene: -
abundance: -
v_gene: TRBV7-2
j_gene: TRBJ2-1

CDR3aa: CASTTHSRVGYTF
CDR3nt: TGTGCCAGCACCACCCATTCCAGGGTGGGCTACACCTTC
d_gene: -
abundance: -
v_gene: TRBV28
j_gene: TRBJ1-2

CDR3aa: CASSFDSMNTEAFF
CDR3nt: TGTGCCAGCAGCTTCGACAGTATGAACACTGAAGCTTTCTTT
d_gene: -
abundance: -
v_gene: TRBV11-2
j_gene: TRBJ1-1

CDR3aa: CASRWANTQYF
CDR3nt: TGTGCCAGTAGATGGGCCAATACGCAGTATTTT
d_gene: -
abundance: -
v_gene: TRBV19
j_gene: TRBJ2-3

CDR3aa: CASSESRDQPQHF
CDR3nt: TGCGCCAGCAGTGAGTCAAGGGATCAGCCCCAGCATTTT
d_gene: -
abundance: -
v_gene: TRBV10-1
j_gene: TRBJ1-5

CDR3aa: CASSLRDYWYTF
CDR3nt: TGTGCCAGCAGCTTACGGGACTACTGGTACACCTTC
d_gene: -
abundance: -
v_gene: TRBV11-2
j_gene: TRBJ1-2

CDR3aa: CASSQDQTAGDVGELFF
CDR3nt: TGTGCCAGCAGCCAAGATCAAACAGCGGGAGACGTCGGGGAGCTGTTTTTT
d_gene: TRBD2
abundance: once
v_gene: TRBV4-2
j_gene: TRBJ2-2

CDR3aa: CAIGTSGRNEQFF
CDR3nt: TGTGCCATCGGGACTAGCGGGAGAAATGAGCAGTTCTTC
d_gene: TRBD2
abundance: -
v_gene: TRBV24-1
j_gene: TRBJ2-1

CDR3aa: CASSRRELGELFF
CDR3nt: TGTGCCAGCAGTCGGCGGGAGCTCGGGGAGCTGTTTTTT
d_gene: TRBD2
abundance: -
v_gene: TRBV6-9
j_gene: TRBJ2-2

CDR3aa: CASSIDTKRETQYF
CDR3nt: TGTGCCAGTAGTATCGACACTAAGCGGGAGACCCAGTACTTC
d_gene: -
abundance: -
v_gene: TRBV19
j_gene: TRBJ2-5

CDR3aa: CAGPPQVAGDLLGYEQYF
CDR3nt: TGTGCCGGCCCTCCTCAGGTAGCGGGAGATCTTTTGGGCTACGAGCAGTACTTC
d_gene: TRBD2
abundance: -
v_gene: TRBV30
j_gene: TRBJ2-7

CDR3aa: CASSLRADYGYTF
CDR3nt: TGTGCCAGCAGCTTACGCGCAGACTATGGCTACACCTTC
d_gene: -
abundance: -
v_gene: TRBV7-9
j_gene: TRBJ1-2

CDR3aa: CASIDYGNTIYF
CDR3nt: TGTGCCAGCATAGATTACGGAAACACCATATATTTT
d_gene: -
abundance: -
v_gene: TRBV6-5
j_gene: TRBJ1-3

CDR3aa: CASSLRSGTGRGNEQFF
CDR3nt: TGTGCCAGCAGCCTCAGATCCGGGACAGGGAGGGGCAATGAGCAGTTCTTC
d_gene: TRBD1
abundance: -
v_gene: TRBV3-1/TRBV3-2
j_gene: TRBJ2-1

CDR3aa: CASSPGQNTEAFF
CDR3nt: TGTGCCAGCTCACCTGGACAAAACACTGAAGCTTTCTTT
d_gene: -
abundance: -
v_gene: TRBV18
j_gene: TRBJ1-1

CDR3aa: CASSQDYEGYTF
CDR3nt: TGCGCCAGCAGCCAAGATTACGAAGGCTACACCTTC
d_gene: -
abundance: -
v_gene: TRBV4-1
j_gene: TRBJ1-2

CDR3aa: CASSTRQGNLPQHF
CDR3nt: TGTGCCAGTAGTACTAGACAGGGGAATCTGCCCCAGCATTTT
d_gene: TRBD1
abundance: once
v_gene: TRBV19
j_gene: TRBJ1-5

CDR3aa: CASSPYPGQGGNIQYF
CDR3nt: TGTGCCAGCTCACCTTACCCGGGACAGGGTGGAAACATTCAGTACTTC
d_gene: TRBD1
abundance: -
v_gene: TRBV18
j_gene: TRBJ2-4

CDR3aa: CASSNVQGGTGELFF
CDR3nt: TGCGCCAGCAGCAACGTACAAGGAGGCACCGGGGAGCTGTTTTTT
d_gene: -
abundance: -
v_gene: TRBV10-1
j_gene: TRBJ2-2

CDR3aa: CASSNRGQALNTEAFF
CDR3nt: TGTGCCAGCAGTAATAGGGGTCAGGCCCTGAACACTGAAGCTTTCTTT
d_gene: -
abundance: -
v_gene: TRBV28
j_gene: TRBJ1-1